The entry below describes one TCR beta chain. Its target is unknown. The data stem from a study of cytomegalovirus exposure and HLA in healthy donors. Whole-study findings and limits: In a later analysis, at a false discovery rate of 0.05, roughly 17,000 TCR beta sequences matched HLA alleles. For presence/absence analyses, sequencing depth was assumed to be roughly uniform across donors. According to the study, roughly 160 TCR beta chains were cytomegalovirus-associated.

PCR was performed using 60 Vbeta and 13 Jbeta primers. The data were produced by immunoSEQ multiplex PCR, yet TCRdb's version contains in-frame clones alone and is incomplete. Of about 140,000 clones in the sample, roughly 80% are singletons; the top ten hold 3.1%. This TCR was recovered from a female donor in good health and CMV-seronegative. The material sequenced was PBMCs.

The CDR3 sequence: CASSLAGAPMEQYF. CDR3 bases: TGTGCCAGCAGCTTAGCAGGGGCCCCTATGGAGCAGTACTTC. The J gene is TRBJ2-7, the V gene TRBV11-1; D is perhaps TRBD1 (5 bases). Germline CDR1 SGHAT, CDR2 FQDESV (reference sequence). CDR3 length: 14 amino acids. Trimming stripped 0 bases from V and 7 bases from J, with 13 bases between.